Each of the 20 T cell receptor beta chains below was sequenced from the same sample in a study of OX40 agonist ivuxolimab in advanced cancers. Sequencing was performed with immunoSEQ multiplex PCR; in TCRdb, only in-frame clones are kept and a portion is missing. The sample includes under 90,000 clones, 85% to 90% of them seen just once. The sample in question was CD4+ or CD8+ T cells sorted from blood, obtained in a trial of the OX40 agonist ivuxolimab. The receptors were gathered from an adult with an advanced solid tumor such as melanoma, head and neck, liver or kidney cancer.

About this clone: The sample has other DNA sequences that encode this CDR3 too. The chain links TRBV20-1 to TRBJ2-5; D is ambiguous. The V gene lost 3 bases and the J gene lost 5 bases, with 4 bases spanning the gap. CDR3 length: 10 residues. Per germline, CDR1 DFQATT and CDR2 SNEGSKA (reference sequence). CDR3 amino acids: CSARGETQYF. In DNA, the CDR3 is TGCAGTGCTAGGGGTGAGACCCAGTACTTC.

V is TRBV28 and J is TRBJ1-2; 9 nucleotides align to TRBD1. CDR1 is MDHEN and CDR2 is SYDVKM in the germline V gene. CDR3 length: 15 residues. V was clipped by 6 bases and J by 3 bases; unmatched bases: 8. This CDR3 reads CASSPNDRGYYGYTF. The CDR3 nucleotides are TGTGCCAGCAGCCCCAACGACAGGGGGTACTATGGCTACACCTTC.

This chain's CDR3 is CASWRGGPTTDTQYF. The DNA of the CDR3 is TGCGCCAGCTGGAGGGGGGGGCCAACCACAGATACGCAGTATTTT. The chain employs TRBV5-1 and TRBJ2-3, with D tentatively TRBD2 (7 bases). The germline gives CDR1 SGHRS, CDR2 YFSETQ. The CDR3 runs to 15 residues. Trimming removed 7 bases from V and 2 bases from J, with 17 bases in between.

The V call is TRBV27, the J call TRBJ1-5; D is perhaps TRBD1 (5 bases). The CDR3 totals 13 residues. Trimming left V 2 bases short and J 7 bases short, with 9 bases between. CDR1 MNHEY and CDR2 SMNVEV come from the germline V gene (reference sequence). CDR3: CASSLQGRQPQHF. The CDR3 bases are TGTGCCAGCAGTTTACAGGGCAGGCAGCCCCAGCATTTT.

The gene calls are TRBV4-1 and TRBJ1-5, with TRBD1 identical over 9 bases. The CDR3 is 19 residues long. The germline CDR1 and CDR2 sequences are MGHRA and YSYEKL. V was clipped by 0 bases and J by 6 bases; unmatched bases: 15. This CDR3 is CASSQDPRALQGAGQPQHF. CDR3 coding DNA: TGCGCCAGCAGCCAAGACCCTCGGGCTCTACAGGGGGCAGGTCAGCCCCAGCATTTT.

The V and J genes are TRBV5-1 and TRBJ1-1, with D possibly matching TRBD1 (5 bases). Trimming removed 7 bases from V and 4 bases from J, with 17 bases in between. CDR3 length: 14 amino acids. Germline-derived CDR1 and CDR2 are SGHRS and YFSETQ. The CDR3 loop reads CASGRDVDSTEAFF. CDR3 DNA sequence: TGCGCCAGCGGCAGGGACGTTGACAGCACTGAAGCTTTCTTT.

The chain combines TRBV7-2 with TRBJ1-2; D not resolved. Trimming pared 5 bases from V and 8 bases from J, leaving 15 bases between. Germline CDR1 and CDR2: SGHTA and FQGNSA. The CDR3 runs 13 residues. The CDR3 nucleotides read TGTGCCAGCAGCCCCGCCCCTCTGGGGGGCTACACCTTC. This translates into CASSPAPLGGYTF.

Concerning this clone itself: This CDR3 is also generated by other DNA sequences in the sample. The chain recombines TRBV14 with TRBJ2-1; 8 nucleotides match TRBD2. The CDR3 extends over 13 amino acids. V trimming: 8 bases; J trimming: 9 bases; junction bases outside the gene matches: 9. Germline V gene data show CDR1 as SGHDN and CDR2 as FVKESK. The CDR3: CASSPRGVGEQFF. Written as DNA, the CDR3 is TGTGCCAGCTCTCCGCGGGGGGTGGGTGAGCAGTTCTTC.

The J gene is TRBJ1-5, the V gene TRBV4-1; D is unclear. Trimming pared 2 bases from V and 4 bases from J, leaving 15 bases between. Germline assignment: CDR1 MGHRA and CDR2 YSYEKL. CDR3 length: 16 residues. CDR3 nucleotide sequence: TGCGCCAGCAGCCAATCGCCGTGGGGAGGGAATCAGCCCCAGCATTTT. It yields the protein CASSQSPWGGNQPQHF.

This chain's CDR3 is CASSESWRGETQYF. The CDR3 DNA reads as TGCGCCAGCAGTGAGTCCTGGCGCGGCGAGACCCAGTACTTC. The V call is TRBV10-2, the J call TRBJ2-5; D gene uncertain. Germline assignment: CDR1 WSHSY and CDR2 SAAADI. The CDR3 loop spans 14 amino acids. Between the trimmed V and J ends, which lost 0 bases and 5 bases, there was a span of 10 bases.

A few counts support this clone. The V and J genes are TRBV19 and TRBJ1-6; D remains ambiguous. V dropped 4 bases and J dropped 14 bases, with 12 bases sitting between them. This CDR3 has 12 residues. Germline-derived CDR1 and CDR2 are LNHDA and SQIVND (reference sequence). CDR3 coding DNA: TGTGCCAGTAGTACAGACCGACCGGCCCTCCACTTT. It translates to CASSTDRPALHF.

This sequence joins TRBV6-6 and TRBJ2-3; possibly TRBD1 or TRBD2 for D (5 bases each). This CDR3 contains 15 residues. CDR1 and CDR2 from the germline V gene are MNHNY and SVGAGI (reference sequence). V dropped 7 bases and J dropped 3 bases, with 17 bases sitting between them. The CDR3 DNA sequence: TGTGCCAGCAACCCTAGAGGGGTTTGGACAGATACGCAGTATTTT. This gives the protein CASNPRGVWTDTQYF.

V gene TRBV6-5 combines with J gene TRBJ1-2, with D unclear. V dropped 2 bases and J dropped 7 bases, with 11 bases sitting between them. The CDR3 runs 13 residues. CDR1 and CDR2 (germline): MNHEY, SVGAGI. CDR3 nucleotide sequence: TGTGCCAGCAGTTACGGACGGAAGGGTGGCTACACCTTC. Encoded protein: CASSYGRKGGYTF.

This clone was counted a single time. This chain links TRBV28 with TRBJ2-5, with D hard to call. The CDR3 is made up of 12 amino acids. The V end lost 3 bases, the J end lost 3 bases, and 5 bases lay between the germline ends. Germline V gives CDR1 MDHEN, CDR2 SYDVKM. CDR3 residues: CASSFHEETQYF. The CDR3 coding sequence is TGTGCCAGCAGTTTCCACGAAGAGACCCAGTACTTC.

CDR3 bases: TGTGCCATCAGTGAAGGGACTAGCGGGAAGGATGAGCAGTTCTTC. Its translation is CAISEGTSGKDEQFF. The rearrangement joins TRBV10-3 to TRBJ2-1; 13 bases line up with TRBD2. After removal of 3 bases from V and 8 bases from J, the junction contained 4 bases not matched to a gene. The CDR3 spans 15 residues. Germline lookup yields CDR1 ENHRY and CDR2 SYGVKD.

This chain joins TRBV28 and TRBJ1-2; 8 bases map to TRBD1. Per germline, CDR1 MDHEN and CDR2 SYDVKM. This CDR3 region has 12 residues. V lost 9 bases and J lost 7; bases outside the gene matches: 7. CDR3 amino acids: CASGQGIGGYTF. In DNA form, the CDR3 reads TGTGCCAGTGGACAGGGTATAGGTGGCTACACCTTC.

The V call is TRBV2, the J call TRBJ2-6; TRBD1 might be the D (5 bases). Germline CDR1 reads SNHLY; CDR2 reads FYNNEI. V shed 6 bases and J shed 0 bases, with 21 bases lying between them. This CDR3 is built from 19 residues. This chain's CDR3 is CASRSGPERGSSGANVLTF. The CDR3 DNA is TGTGCCAGCAGATCCGGGCCAGAAAGGGGTTCCTCTGGGGCCAACGTCCTGACTTTC.

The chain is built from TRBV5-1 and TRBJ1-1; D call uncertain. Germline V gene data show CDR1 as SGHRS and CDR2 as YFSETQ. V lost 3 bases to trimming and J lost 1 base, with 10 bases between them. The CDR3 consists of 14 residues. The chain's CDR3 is CASSSREQNTEAFF. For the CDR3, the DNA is TGCGCCAGCAGCTCCCGGGAGCAGAACACTGAAGCTTTCTTT.

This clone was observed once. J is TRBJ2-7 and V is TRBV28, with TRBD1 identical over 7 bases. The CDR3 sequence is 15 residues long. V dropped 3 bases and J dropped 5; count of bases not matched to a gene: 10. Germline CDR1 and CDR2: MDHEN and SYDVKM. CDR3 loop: CASSFRGRGTNEQYF. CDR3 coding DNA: TGTGCCAGCAGTTTTCGGGGCAGGGGGACCAACGAGCAGTACTTC.

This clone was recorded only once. The CDR3 here is CASIVNFLYGYTF. The CDR3 DNA reads as TGTGCCAGCATAGTCAATTTCCTTTATGGCTACACCTTC. V usage is TRBV6-1 and J usage is TRBJ1-2, with D uncertain. Per the germline V gene, CDR1 is MNHNS and CDR2 is SASEGT. CDR3 length: 13 residues. Trimming removed 7 bases at V and 5 bases at J, with 14 bases between.